This T cell receptor (beta chain) was identified in a study of T cells expressing NK-cell markers (TCRdb year 2020). Regarding the complete study: About 8 donors provided sorted CD3+CD56+NKG2C+, CD3+CD56+NKG2C- and CD3+CD56-NKG2C+ T-cell subsets, whose TCR beta-chain repertoires were profiled. The eight sequenced donors were randomly selected healthy volunteers, three men and five women. Seven of the eight sequenced donors were HCMV-seropositive and one was HCMV-seronegative. Illumina HiSeq 2000/2500, MiSeq or NextSeq was used to sequence libraries as 2 x 150 bp reads.

There are 13 amino acids in the CDR3, from cysteine to phenylalanine inclusive. The DNA is unrecorded. The germline V gene supplies CDR1 MRHNA and CDR2 SNTAGT. HCMV-specific IgG was detected in serum with a commercial ELISA kit to determine HCMV serostatus. Ficoll density gradient centrifugation was used to isolate peripheral blood mononuclear cells from blood. The sequencer was an Illumina HiSeq 2000. 5'RACE template switching, by which a universal primer site and unique molecular identifiers were added, was used to make TCR beta cDNA libraries. cDNA synthesis was primed from the TCR beta constant segment, followed by two successive PCR amplification steps. Per the original workflow: Reads were demultiplexed and grouped by UMI with MIGEC, and clonotypes were assembled and quantified with MiTCR. Only TCR cDNA sequences supported by at least two reads were kept to exclude erroneous sequences. The tcR package was used for downstream repertoire analysis, and clonotypes were matched between fractions using CDR3 nucleotide sequence together with V segment. VDJmatch was used to annotate antigen specificity against VDJdb, with one amino acid substitution in CDR3 allowed. The reads went through TCRdb reprocessing, and each CDR3 protein sequence gets one entry with no DNA. TCRdb, not the authors, supplied the V and J calls. The sample's records list 440,000 or so distinct CDR3 sequences. The ten largest clones represent 7.3% of the sample.

In the case of this clonotype: The antigen it binds to is not known.

The paper's findings and limits, for the study overall: In more than five donors, the dominant CD3+CD56+NKG2C+ clonotypes were found to rank among the top 10 CD8+ clonotypes and to make up about 1.0-7.5% of CD8+ T cells. It remained unclear whether the expanded NKG2C-expressing T cell clones were specific for HCMV antigens. Those dominant clonotypes were again the most abundant among CD3+CD56-NKG2C+ cells in a few donors, at about 28.3-65%.

Sequences were obtained from blood T cells: a sorted CD56 or NKG2C T cell subset, CD4+ or CD8+ T cells, or bulk PBMC T cells (not recorded which). This sequence uses TRBV6-4 and TRBJ2-3; TCRdb picks TRBD1, but there is no DNA to check that call. The sequence was collected from a woman between 18 and 69 years old in good health. The CDR3 region reads CASSPGSQDTQYF.